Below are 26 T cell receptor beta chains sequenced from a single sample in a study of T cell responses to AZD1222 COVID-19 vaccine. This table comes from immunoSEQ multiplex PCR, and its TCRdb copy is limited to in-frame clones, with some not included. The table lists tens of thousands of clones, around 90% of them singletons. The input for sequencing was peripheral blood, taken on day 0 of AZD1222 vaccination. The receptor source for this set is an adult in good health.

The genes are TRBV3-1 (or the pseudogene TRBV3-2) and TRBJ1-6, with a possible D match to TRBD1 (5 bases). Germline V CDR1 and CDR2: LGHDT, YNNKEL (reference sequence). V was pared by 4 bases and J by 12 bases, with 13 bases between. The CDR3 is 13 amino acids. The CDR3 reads CASSRDRGEPLHF. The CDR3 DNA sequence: TGTGCCAGCAGCCGAGACCGGGGGGAACCCCTCCACTTT.

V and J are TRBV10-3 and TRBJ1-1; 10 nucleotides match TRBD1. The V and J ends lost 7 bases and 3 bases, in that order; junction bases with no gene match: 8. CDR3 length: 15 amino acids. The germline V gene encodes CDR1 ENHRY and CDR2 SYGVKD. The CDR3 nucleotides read TGTGCCATCACCTCTTTGGGACAGGGGTACACTGAAGCTTTCTTT. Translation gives CAITSLGQGYTEAFF.

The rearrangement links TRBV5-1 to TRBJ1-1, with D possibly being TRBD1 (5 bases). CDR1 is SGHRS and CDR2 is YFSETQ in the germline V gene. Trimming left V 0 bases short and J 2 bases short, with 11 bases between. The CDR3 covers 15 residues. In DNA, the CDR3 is TGCGCCAGCAGCTTGGATACCGGGACCAACACTGAAGCTTTCTTT. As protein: CASSLDTGTNTEAFF.

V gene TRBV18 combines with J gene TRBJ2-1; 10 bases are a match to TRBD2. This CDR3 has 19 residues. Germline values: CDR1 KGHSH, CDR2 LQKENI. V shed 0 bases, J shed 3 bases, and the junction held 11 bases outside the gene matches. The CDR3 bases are TGTGCCAGCTCACCACCTCAGCGGGGGGGCCTAAGTCGCTACAATGAGCAGTTCTTC. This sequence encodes CASSPPQRGGLSRYNEQFF.

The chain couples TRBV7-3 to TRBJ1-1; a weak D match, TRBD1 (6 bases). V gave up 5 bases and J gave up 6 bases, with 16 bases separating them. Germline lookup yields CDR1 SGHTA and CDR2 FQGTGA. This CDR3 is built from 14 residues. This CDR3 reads CASSPGGGGAEAFF. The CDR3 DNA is TGTGCCAGCAGCCCCGGAGGGGGGGGCGCTGAAGCTTTCTTT.

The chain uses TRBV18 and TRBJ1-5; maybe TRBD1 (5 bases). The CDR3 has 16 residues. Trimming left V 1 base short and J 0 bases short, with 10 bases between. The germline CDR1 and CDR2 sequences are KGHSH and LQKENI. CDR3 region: CASSPRGDRSNQPQHF. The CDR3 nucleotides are TGTGCCAGCTCACCACGAGGGGACCGTAGCAATCAGCCCCAGCATTTT. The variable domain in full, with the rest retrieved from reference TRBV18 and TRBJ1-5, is NAGVMQNPRHLVRRRGQEARLRCSPMKGHSHVYWYRQLPEEGLKFMVYLQKENIIDESGMPKERFSAEFPKEGPSILRIQQVVRGDSAAYFCASSPRGDRSNQPQHFGDGTRLSIL.

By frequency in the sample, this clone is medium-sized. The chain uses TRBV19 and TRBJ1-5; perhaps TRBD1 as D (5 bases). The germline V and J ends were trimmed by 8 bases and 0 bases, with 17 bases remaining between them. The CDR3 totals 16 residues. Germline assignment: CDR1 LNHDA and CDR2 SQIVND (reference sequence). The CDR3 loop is CASDRGAGYSNQPQHF. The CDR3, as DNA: TGTGCCAGTGACCGCGGGGCGGGCTATAGCAATCAGCCCCAGCATTTT.

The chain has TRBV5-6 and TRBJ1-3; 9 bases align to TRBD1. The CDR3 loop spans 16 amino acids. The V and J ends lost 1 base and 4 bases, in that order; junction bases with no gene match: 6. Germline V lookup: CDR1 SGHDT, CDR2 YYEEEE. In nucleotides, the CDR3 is TGTGCCAGCAGCTTGACAGGGGGCGCGAGAGGAAACACCATATATTTT. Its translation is CASSLTGGARGNTIYF.

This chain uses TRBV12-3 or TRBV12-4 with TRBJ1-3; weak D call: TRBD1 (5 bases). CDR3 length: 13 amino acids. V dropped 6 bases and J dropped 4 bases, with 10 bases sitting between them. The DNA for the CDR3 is TGTGCCAGCAGGGGGACGGCCGGAAACACCATATATTTT. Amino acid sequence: CASRGTAGNTIYF.

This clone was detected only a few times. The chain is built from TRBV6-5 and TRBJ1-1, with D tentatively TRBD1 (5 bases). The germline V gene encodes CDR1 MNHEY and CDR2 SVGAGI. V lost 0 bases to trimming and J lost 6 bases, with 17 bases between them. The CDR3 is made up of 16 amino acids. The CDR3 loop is CASSYSRDLKGAEAFF. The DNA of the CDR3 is TGTGCCAGCAGTTACTCCCGGGACCTTAAAGGGGCTGAAGCTTTCTTT.

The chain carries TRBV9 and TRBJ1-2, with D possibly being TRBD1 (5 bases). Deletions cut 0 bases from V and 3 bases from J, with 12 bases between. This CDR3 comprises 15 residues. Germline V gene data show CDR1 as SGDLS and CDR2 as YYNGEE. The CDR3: CASSVDEGFYYGYTF. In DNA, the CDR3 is TGTGCCAGCAGCGTAGACGAGGGGTTCTACTATGGCTACACCTTC.

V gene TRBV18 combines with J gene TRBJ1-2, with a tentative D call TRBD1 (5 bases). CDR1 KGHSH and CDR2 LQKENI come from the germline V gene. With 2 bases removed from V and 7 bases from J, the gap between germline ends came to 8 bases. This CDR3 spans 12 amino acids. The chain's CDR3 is CASSPSQGGYTF. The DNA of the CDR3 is TGTGCCAGCTCACCAAGTCAGGGTGGCTACACCTTC.

The CDR3 loop reads CASSPTGQGTGANVLTF. Here the CDR3 DNA reads TGTGCCAGCAGCCCCACGGGACAGGGAACTGGGGCCAACGTCCTGACTTTC. V gene TRBV7-6 combines with J gene TRBJ2-6; 9 bases match TRBD1. Losses at the gene ends were 5 bases for V and 2 bases for J; bases not matched to a gene: 7. Germline CDR1 is SGHVS and CDR2 is FNYEAQ. CDR3 size: 17 residues. Full variable domain (remainder filled in from reference TRBV7-6 and TRBJ2-6): GAGVSQSPRYKVTKRGQDVALRCDPISGHVSLYWYRQALGQGPEFLTYFNYEAQQDKSGLPNDRFSAERPEGSISTLTIQRTEQRDSAMYRCASSPTGQGTGANVLTFGAGSRLTVL.

The CDR3 bases are TGTGCCAGTAGCCCCGGGACCCCCACAGATACGCAGTATTTT. This sequence encodes CASSPGTPTDTQYF. The chain uses TRBV19 and TRBJ2-3; D possibly matches TRBD1 or TRBD2 (5 bases each). The CDR3 is 14 residues long. CDR1 and CDR2 (germline): LNHDA, SQIVND (reference sequence). The V gene lost 6 bases and the J gene lost 2 bases, with 12 bases spanning the gap.

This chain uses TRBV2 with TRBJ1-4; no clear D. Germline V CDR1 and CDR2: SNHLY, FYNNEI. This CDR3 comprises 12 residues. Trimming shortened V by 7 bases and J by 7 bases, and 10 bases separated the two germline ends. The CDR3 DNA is TGTGCCAGCAAGAGTGGTGGTGAAAAACTGTTTTTT. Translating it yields CASKSGGEKLFF.

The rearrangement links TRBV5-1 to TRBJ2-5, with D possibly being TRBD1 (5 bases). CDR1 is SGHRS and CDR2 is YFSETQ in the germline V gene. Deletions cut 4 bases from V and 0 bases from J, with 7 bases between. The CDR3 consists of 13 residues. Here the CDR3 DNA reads TGCGCCAGCAGCCCAGGGTACCAAGAGACCCAGTACTTC. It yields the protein CASSPGYQETQYF.

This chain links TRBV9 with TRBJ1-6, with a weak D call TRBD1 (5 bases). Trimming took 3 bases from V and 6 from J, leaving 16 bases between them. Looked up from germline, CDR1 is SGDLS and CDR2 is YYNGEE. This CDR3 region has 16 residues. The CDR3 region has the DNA TGTGCCAGCAGCGCGAACTCCGGGACGGTTAATTCACCCCTCCACTTT. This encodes CASSANSGTVNSPLHF.

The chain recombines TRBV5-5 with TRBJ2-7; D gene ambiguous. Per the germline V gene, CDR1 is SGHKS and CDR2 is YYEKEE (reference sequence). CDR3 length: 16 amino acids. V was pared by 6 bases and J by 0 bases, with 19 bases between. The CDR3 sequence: CASMRGRQVVSYEQYF. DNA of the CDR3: TGTGCCAGCATGCGAGGTCGTCAGGTCGTCTCCTACGAGCAGTACTTC.

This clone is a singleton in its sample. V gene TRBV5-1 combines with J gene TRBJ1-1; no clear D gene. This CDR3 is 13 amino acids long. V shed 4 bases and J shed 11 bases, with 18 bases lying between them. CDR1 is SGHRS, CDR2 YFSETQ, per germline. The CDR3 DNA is TGCGCCAGCAGCCTCTGGACGGCTAATGAGGCTTTCTTT. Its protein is CASSLWTANEAFF.

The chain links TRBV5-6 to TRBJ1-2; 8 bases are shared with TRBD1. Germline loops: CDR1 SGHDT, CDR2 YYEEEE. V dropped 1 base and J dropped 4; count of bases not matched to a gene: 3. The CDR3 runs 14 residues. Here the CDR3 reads CASSLPGGAYGYTF. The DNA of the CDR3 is TGTGCCAGCAGCTTGCCAGGGGGCGCCTATGGCTACACCTTC. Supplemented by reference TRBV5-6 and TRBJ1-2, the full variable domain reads DAGVTQSPTHLIKTRGQQVTLRCSPKSGHDTVSWYQQALGQGPQFIFQYYEEEERQRGNFPDRFSGHQFPNYSSELNVNALLLGDSALYLCASSLPGGAYGYTFGSGTRLTVV.

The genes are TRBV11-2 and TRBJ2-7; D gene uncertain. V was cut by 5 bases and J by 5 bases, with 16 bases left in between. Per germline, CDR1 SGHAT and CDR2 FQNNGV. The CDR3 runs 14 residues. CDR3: CASSPRWGTHEQYF. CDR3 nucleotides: TGTGCCAGCAGCCCTCGGTGGGGTACCCACGAGCAGTACTTC. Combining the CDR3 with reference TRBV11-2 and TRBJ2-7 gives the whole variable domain EAGVAQSPRYKIIEKRQSVAFWCNPISGHATLYWYQQILGQGPKLLIQFQNNGVVDDSQLPKDRFSAERLKGVDSTLKIQPAKLEDSAVYLCASSPRWGTHEQYFGPGTRLTVT.

The CDR3 here is CASSIGQGNEKLFF. DNA of the CDR3: TGTGCCAGTAGTATAGGACAGGGGAATGAAAAACTGTTTTTT. The J gene is TRBJ1-4, the V gene TRBV19; 8 bases align to TRBD1. The CDR3 length is 14 residues. Trimming took 1 base from V and 5 from J; bases not matched to a gene: 0. Germline loops: CDR1 LNHDA, CDR2 SQIVND (reference sequence).

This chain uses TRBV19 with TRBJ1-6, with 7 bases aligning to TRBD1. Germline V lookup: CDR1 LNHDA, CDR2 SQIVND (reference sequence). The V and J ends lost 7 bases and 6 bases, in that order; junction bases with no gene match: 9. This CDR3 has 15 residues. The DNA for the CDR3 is TGTGCCAGTAACCGGGACAGCCGTCCTAATTCACCCCTCCACTTT. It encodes CASNRDSRPNSPLHF.

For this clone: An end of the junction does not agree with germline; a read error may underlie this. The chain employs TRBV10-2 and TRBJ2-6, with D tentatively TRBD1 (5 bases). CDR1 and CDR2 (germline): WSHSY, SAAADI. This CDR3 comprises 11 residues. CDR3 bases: TGCGCCAGTTCTGGGGCCAACGTCCTGATTTTC. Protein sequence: CASSGANVLIF.

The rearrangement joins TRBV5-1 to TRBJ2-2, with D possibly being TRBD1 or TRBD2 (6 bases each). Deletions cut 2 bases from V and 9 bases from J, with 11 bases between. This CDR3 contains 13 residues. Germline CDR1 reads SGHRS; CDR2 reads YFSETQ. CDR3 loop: CASSFGGGWELFF. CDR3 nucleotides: TGCGCCAGCAGCTTTGGAGGGGGATGGGAGCTGTTTTTT.

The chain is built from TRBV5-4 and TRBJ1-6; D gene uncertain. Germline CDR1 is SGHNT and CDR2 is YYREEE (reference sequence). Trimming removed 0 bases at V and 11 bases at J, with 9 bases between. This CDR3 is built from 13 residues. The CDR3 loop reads CASSLGTQPPLHF. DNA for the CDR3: TGTGCCAGCAGCTTGGGTACGCAACCACCCCTCCACTTT. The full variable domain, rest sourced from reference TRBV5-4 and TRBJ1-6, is ETGVTQSPTHLIKTRGQQVTLRCSSQSGHNTVSWYQQALGQGPQFIFQYYREEENGRGNFPPRFSGLQFPNYSSELNVNALELDDSALYLCASSLGTQPPLHFGNGTRLTVT.